One sample yielded the 28 T cell receptor beta chains listed below, sequenced in a study of cytomegalovirus exposure and HLA in healthy donors. A multiplex PCR was run with 60 Vbeta primers and 13 Jbeta primers. Using immunoSEQ multiplex PCR, the repertoire was profiled, and TCRdb retains in-frame clones only, with some absent. The sample carries 59,000 or so clones, approximately 85% recorded once. Sequenced sample: PBMCs. The receptors come from a female donor in good health and CMV-seronegative.

The J gene is TRBJ2-7, the V gene TRBV10-1; 11 bases line up with TRBD1. With 3 bases clipped from V and 4 bases from J, the junction kept 11 bases outside the gene matches. The V gene's germline CDR1 is WNHNN and CDR2 SYGVQD (reference sequence). This CDR3 spans 17 amino acids. The CDR3 DNA is TGCGCCAGCAGTGATACCTTATCGCGGGACAGGGGGTACGAGCAGTACTTC. This codes for CASSDTLSRDRGYEQYF.

CDR3 bases: TGTGCCAGCAGTTCTCAAGGGCAGGGGTCACCCCTCCACTTT. The encoded protein is CASSSQGQGSPLHF. The chain couples TRBV6-5 to TRBJ1-6; possibly TRBD1 for D (6 bases). This CDR3 contains 14 residues. Germline V CDR1 and CDR2: MNHEY, SVGAGI. With 4 bases removed from V and 10 bases from J, the gap between germline ends came to 14 bases.

The rearrangement joins TRBV7-2 to TRBJ2-7; D not resolved. The CDR3 runs 16 residues. The germline V gene encodes CDR1 SGHTA and CDR2 FQGNSA. V gave up 5 bases and J gave up 0 bases, with 17 bases separating them. CDR3 DNA sequence: TGTGCCAGCAGCCCCCTCCAAAGCTTCTTCTCCTACGAGCAGTACTTC. It codes for CASSPLQSFFSYEQYF. Using reference TRBV7-2 and TRBJ2-7 for the parts outside the CDR3, the full variable domain is GAGVSQSPSNKVTEKGKDVELRCDPISGHTALYWYRQSLGQGLEFLIYFQGNSAPDKSGLPSDRFSAERTGGSVSTLTIQRTQQEDSAVYLCASSPLQSFFSYEQYFGPGTRLTVT.

V gene TRBV6-5 combines with J gene TRBJ2-7; the D gene is possibly TRBD2 (6 bases). There are 14 residues in the CDR3. CDR1 and CDR2 (germline): MNHEY, SVGAGI. Trimming removed 8 bases from V and 3 bases from J, with 17 bases in between. CDR3 region: CASGGGETLYEQYF. Here the CDR3 DNA reads TGTGCCAGCGGAGGCGGGGAGACACTCTACGAGCAGTACTTC.

The gene calls are TRBV5-6 and TRBJ2-3, with 8 bases aligning to TRBD1. V lost 2 bases, J lost 2 bases, and 10 bases stayed unmatched. Germline V CDR1 and CDR2: SGHDT, YYEEEE. The CDR3 length is 17 residues. In nucleotides, the CDR3 is TGTGCCAGCAGCTTCGTCAGGGGGCGGAGTGACACAGATACGCAGTATTTT. Its protein is CASSFVRGRSDTDTQYF.

The V call is TRBV7-9, the J call TRBJ1-1; D gene unclear. Looked up from germline, CDR1 is SEHNR and CDR2 is FQNEAQ (reference sequence). The length of the CDR3 is 16 residues. With 5 bases removed from V and 3 bases from J, the gap between germline ends came to 19 bases. In DNA, the CDR3 is TGTGCCAGCAGCCAAACACATAGCGGTTCGGACACTGAAGCTTTCTTT. Its translation: CASSQTHSGSDTEAFF.

This rearrangement joins TRBV2 to TRBJ1-1, with D perhaps matching TRBD1 (5 bases). V lost 4 bases and J lost 5, with 11 bases in between. The CDR3 length is 13 residues. In germline, CDR1 is SNHLY, CDR2 FYNNEI. The DNA of the CDR3 is TGTGCCAGCAGTGGCGGGGGTAGGACTGAAGCTTTCTTT. Amino acids: CASSGGGRTEAFF. The variable domain in full, completed from reference TRBV2 and TRBJ1-1, reads EPEVTQTPSHQVTQMGQEVILRCVPISNHLYFYWYRQILGQKVEFLVSFYNNEISEKSEIFDDQFSVERPDGSNFTLKIRSTKLEDSAMYFCASSGGGRTEAFFGQGTRLTVV.

In the case of this clone: Lacking the conserved final phenylalanine or tryptophan, this CDR3 likely reflects a read error. The DNA is left out, because the CDR3 cannot be placed on it with certainty; the CDR3 is given as TCRdb lists it. The chain employs TRBV6-5 and TRBJ1-1; TRBD1 is the table's D call and was not checked against the DNA. Germline CDR1 is MNHEY and CDR2 is SVGAGI. 10 amino acids form the CDR3, both terminal residues included. The chain's CDR3 is CASSSQGTGL.

The rearrangement uses TRBV30 and TRBJ2-2, with D maybe TRBD2 (7 bases). Between the trimmed V and J ends, which lost 4 bases and 0 bases, there was a span of 18 bases. Germline values: CDR1 GTSNPN, CDR2 SVGIG (reference sequence). The CDR3 length is 17 residues. CDR3 nucleotide sequence: TGTGCCTGGACCCCGGGGGGCCCTACTGCGAACACCGGGGAGCTGTTTTTT. This gives the protein CAWTPGGPTANTGELFF. Supplemented by reference TRBV30 and TRBJ2-2, the full variable domain reads SQTIHQWPATLVQPVGSPLSLECTVEGTSNPNLYWYRQAAGRGLQLLFYSVGIGQISSEVPQNLSASRPQDRQFILSSKKLLLSDSGFYLCAWTPGGPTANTGELFFGEGSRLTVL.

The CDR3 sequence: CASSLASRGGYNEQFF. CDR3 sequence (DNA): TGTGCCAGCAGCTTAGCGTCCCGGGGGGGATACAATGAGCAGTTCTTC. The V gene is TRBV7-2, the J gene TRBJ2-1, with 8 bases identical to TRBD2. Losses at the gene ends were 0 bases for V and 4 bases for J; bases not matched to a gene: 5. Looked up from germline, CDR1 is SGHTA and CDR2 is FQGNSA. The CDR3 spans 16 residues.

Points on this clone: At one of its ends the junction is not consistent with the germline gene, which may arise from a read error. The identical CDR3 is also encoded by other nucleotide sequences in the sample. The chain's CDR3 is CASSRGRGGTAGELFF. CDR3 DNA: TGTGCCAGCTCCCGGGGGCGAGGGGGCACCGCCGGGGAACTGTTTTTT. The gene calls are TRBV18 and TRBJ2-2; possibly TRBD1 for D (7 bases). Germline CDR1 KGHSH, CDR2 LQKENI. The CDR3 has 16 amino acids.

For this clone: Other DNA sequences within the sample encode an identical CDR3. The chain joins TRBV30 to TRBJ1-2; D might be TRBD1 (6 bases). The CDR3 totals 16 residues. V was trimmed by 0 bases and J by 0 bases, leaving 14 bases between them. Germline CDR1 is GTSNPN and CDR2 is SVGIG (reference sequence). Here the CDR3 DNA reads TGTGCCTGGAGTGTACCAGGGCAGGGGACTAACTATGGCTACACCTTC. This gives the protein CAWSVPGQGTNYGYTF. The entire variable domain, with the rest obtained from reference TRBV30 and TRBJ1-2, is as follows: SQTIHQWPATLVQPVGSPLSLECTVEGTSNPNLYWYRQAAGRGLQLLFYSVGIGQISSEVPQNLSASRPQDRQFILSSKKLLLSDSGFYLCAWSVPGQGTNYGYTFGSGTRLTVV.

The V and J genes are TRBV4-1 and TRBJ1-6; D is undetermined. This CDR3 is built from 13 residues. Trimming shortened V by 3 bases and J by 10 bases, and 10 bases separated the two germline ends. Germline assignment: CDR1 MGHRA and CDR2 YSYEKL. The CDR3: CASSQVSESPLHF. In nucleotides, the CDR3 is TGCGCCAGCAGCCAGGTCTCAGAATCACCCCTCCACTTT.

The J gene is TRBJ2-2, the V gene TRBV7-3; no firm D call. Germline V CDR1 and CDR2: SGHTA, FQGTGA. Trimming pared 1 base from V and 1 base from J, leaving 7 bases between. This CDR3 is 15 amino acids long. The CDR3 sequence is CASSLNRGNTGELFF. The CDR3 DNA follows: TGTGCCAGCAGCTTAAATCGAGGGAACACCGGGGAGCTGTTTTTT.

The rearrangement joins TRBV27 to TRBJ1-5; perhaps TRBD1 as D (6 bases). V was shortened by 4 bases and J by 0 bases, with 10 bases between the two germline ends. CDR3 length: 15 amino acids. In germline, CDR1 is MNHEY, CDR2 SMNVEV (reference sequence). The CDR3 spells CASSYRARSNQPQHF. CDR3 DNA sequence: TGTGCCAGCAGTTACAGGGCTCGTAGCAATCAGCCCCAGCATTTT.

The genes are TRBV12-5 and TRBJ1-5; D not certain. This CDR3 region has 14 residues. V was clipped by 4 bases and J by 7 bases, with 14 bases between them. Per germline, CDR1 LGHNT and CDR2 FRNRAP. The DNA of the CDR3 is TGTGCTAGTGGTTACATCGGGGATTTGCAGCCCCAGCATTTT. It specifies CASGYIGDLQPQHF.

CDR3 in DNA: TGTGCCAGCAGCTTGCGGGGACTAGCGGGTATCGATGAGCAGTTCTTC. This translates into CASSLRGLAGIDEQFF. The chain couples TRBV5-4 to TRBJ2-1, with 12 bases identical to TRBD2. Germline CDR1 SGHNT, CDR2 YYREEE (reference sequence). The CDR3 loop spans 16 amino acids. The V gene end was trimmed by 1 base and the J gene end by 8 bases; junction bases not matched to a gene: 7.

V usage is TRBV6-6 and J usage is TRBJ2-1, with D perhaps matching TRBD2 (7 bases). The V gene lost 0 bases and the J gene lost 3 bases, with 12 bases spanning the gap. Germline assignment: CDR1 MNHNY and CDR2 SVGAGI (reference sequence). The CDR3 is 16 residues long. The CDR3 nucleotides read TGTGCCAGCAGTTACTCGGGGGGGGCCTTCTACAATGAGCAGTTCTTC. It translates to CASSYSGGAFYNEQFF.

V and J are TRBV6-5 and TRBJ2-3, with D perhaps TRBD2 (5 bases). This CDR3 spans 15 amino acids. The V end lost 7 bases, the J end lost 2 bases, and 16 bases lay between the germline ends. Looked up from germline, CDR1 is MNHEY and CDR2 is SVGAGI. The CDR3 nucleotides read TGTGCCAGCAACCCCGAGGGCCCCCCCACAGATACGCAGTATTTT. This codes for CASNPEGPPTDTQYF.

The chain combines TRBV6-1 with TRBJ2-5, with 7 bases that match TRBD1. The CDR3 is 14 amino acids. Germline lookup yields CDR1 MNHNS and CDR2 SASEGT. The junction had 6 bases not matched to a gene; V was cut back by 6 bases and J by 2 bases. CDR3 protein: CASSRRDRQETQYF. The DNA of the CDR3 is TGTGCCAGCAGCCGAAGGGACAGACAAGAGACCCAGTACTTC.

The rearrangement links TRBV2 to TRBJ2-5; possibly TRBD1 for D (6 bases). CDR1 is SNHLY, CDR2 FYNNEI, per germline. Trimming cost V 8 bases and J 5 bases, with 15 bases left between them. The CDR3 has 13 residues. CDR3 protein: CASGPTGWETQYF. In DNA, the CDR3 is TGTGCCAGCGGCCCGACAGGTTGGGAGACCCAGTACTTC. Full variable domain (missing parts from reference TRBV2 and TRBJ2-5): EPEVTQTPSHQVTQMGQEVILRCVPISNHLYFYWYRQILGQKVEFLVSFYNNEISEKSEIFDDQFSVERPDGSNFTLKIRSTKLEDSAMYFCASGPTGWETQYFGPGTRLLVL.

With regard to this clone: A junction boundary mismatches the germline segment, possibly from a read error. The chain is built from TRBV7-9 and TRBJ2-1; TRBD2 agrees at 14 bases. Germline values: CDR1 SEHNR, CDR2 FQNEAQ (reference sequence). This CDR3 contains 17 residues. CDR3 loop: CSSSPRLAGGIYNEQFF. DNA of the CDR3: TGTTCCAGCAGCCCTCGACTAGCGGGAGGGATATACAATGAGCAGTTCTTC.

V gene TRBV2 combines with J gene TRBJ1-4; D gene uncertain. The germline V and J ends were trimmed by 6 bases and 14 bases, with 13 bases remaining between them. CDR1 is SNHLY and CDR2 is FYNNEI in the germline V gene. The CDR3 is made up of 11 amino acids. In DNA, the CDR3 is TGTGCCAGCAGCGCACGGGGTAGGCTGTTTTTT. This translates into CASSARGRLFF.

The table lists this clone with a count of one. This chain uses TRBV2 with TRBJ1-2, with a weak D call TRBD1 (5 bases). V dropped 7 bases and J dropped 3 bases, with 15 bases sitting between them. There are 14 residues in the CDR3. Germline V CDR1 and CDR2: SNHLY, FYNNEI. The CDR3 region is CASNVADTYYGYTF. CDR3 sequence (DNA): TGTGCCAGCAATGTCGCGGACACGTACTATGGCTACACCTTC.

The chain couples TRBV4-1 to TRBJ2-1; 9 bases fit TRBD2. V shed 1 base and J 2 bases; nucleotides not matched to a gene: 3. This CDR3 is 16 amino acids long. The germline V gene has CDR1 MGHRA and CDR2 YSYEKL. CDR3 coding DNA: TGCGCCAGCAGCCAAGCCTTAGCGGGGGCCTACAATGAGCAGTTCTTC. Translating it yields CASSQALAGAYNEQFF.

The rearrangement uses TRBV5-1 and TRBJ2-5; TRBD1 matches at 7 bases. This CDR3 comprises 16 residues. The V and J ends lost 4 bases and 5 bases, in that order; junction bases with no gene match: 14. CDR1 is SGHRS and CDR2 is YFSETQ in the germline V gene. The DNA for the CDR3 is TGCGCCAGCAGCCCGCCCCTCGGACAGGCTCGGGAGACCCAGTACTTC. This translates into CASSPPLGQARETQYF.

This sequence joins TRBV5-1 and TRBJ2-5; 8 bases fit TRBD2. The CDR3 runs 14 residues. The germline CDR1 and CDR2 sequences are SGHRS and YFSETQ. Unmatched junction bases numbered 6, after V lost 4 bases and J lost 4 bases. CDR3 sequence: CASSLDGRGETQYF. The CDR3 nucleotides are TGCGCCAGCAGCCTAGACGGGAGGGGAGAGACCCAGTACTTC.

The chain carries TRBV6-1 and TRBJ2-1; D ambiguous. V was shortened by 3 bases and J by 10 bases, with 19 bases between the two germline ends. Looked up from germline, CDR1 is MNHNS and CDR2 is SASEGT. The length of the CDR3 is 15 residues. The CDR3 protein is CASSDPLQSVREQFF. For the CDR3, the DNA is TGTGCCAGCAGTGACCCCCTACAGTCCGTTCGGGAGCAGTTCTTC.